This TCR beta chain was identified during a study of blood T cell repertoires in COVID-19. Study-level information: Samples representing acute and convalescent COVID-19 were sourced from the United States, Italy and Spain. Nucleic acid was either cDNA or gDNA, and it came from T cells, B-cell-depleted T cells, or PBMCs.

Per the original data handling: Estimation of nucleated cell counts relied on the amplification of reference gene primers. TCRdb's copy holds only in-frame clones and misses some; the assay was immunoSEQ multiplex PCR. The DNA gave D and trimming, while V, J and clone size come from that table. The table includes roughly 230,000 clones, approximately 91% detected once. Patients of the Seattle cohort, enrolled during active infection, were followed longitudinally. The V and J ends lost 7 bases and 2 bases respectively, with 11 bases between them. This CDR3 has 12 amino acids. Germline CDR1 SQVTM, CDR2 ANQGSEA.

The V gene is TRBV29-1, the J gene TRBJ1-2; the D is unclear. The sequence derives from a young man with COVID-19, enrolled during active disease. Sequencing was performed on peripheral blood. DNA for the CDR3: TGCAGCGGGAGAGGCACCAACTATGGCTACACCTTC. Amino acids: CSGRGTNYGYTF. Filled out from reference TRBV29-1 and TRBJ1-2, the complete variable domain reads SAVISQKPSRDICQRGTSLTIQCQVDSQVTMMFWYRQQPGQSLTLIATANQGSEATYESGFVIDKFPISRPNLTFSTLTVSNMSPEDSSIYLCSGRGTNYGYTFGSGTRLTVV.